This TCR beta chain was captured by sequencing in a study of blood T cell repertoires in COVID-19. The overall study: Sites across the United States, Italy and Spain contributed samples from acute and convalescent COVID-19. PBMCs, B-cell-depleted T cells, or T cells provided the cDNA or gDNA that made up the material.

The authors' processing: By means of reference gene primer amplification, nucleated cell counts were estimated. Measured with immunoSEQ multiplex PCR; TCRdb has only the in-frame clones, and not every one. That table supplies the V and J calls and clone size; D and trimming were determined from the DNA. Among tens of thousands of clones listed, 70% to 80% were seen once. The CDR3 contains 14 residues. J lost 7 bases, V lost 3 bases, and 5 bases had no gene match. The germline V gene encodes CDR1 SNHLY and CDR2 FYNNEI. The source material was peripheral blood. This clonotype originated in a human donor in a cohort sampled during active COVID-19. The chain employs TRBV2 and TRBJ1-4, with 7 bases that match TRBD1. The CDR3 is CASSERGLSEKLFF. CDR3 bases: TGTGCCAGCAGTGAGAGGGGGCTGAGTGAAAAACTGTTTTTT.